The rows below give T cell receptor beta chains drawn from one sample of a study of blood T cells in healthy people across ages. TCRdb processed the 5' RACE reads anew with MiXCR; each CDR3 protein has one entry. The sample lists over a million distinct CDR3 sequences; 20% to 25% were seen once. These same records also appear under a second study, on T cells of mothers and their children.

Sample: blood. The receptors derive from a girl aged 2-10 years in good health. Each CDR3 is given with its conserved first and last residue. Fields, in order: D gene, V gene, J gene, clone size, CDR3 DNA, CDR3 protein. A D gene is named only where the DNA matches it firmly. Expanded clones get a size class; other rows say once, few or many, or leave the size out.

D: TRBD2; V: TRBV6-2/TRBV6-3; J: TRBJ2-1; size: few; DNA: TGTGCCAGCTCCTGGGAGGGTGGCTACAATGAGCAGTTCTTC; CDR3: CASSWEGGYNEQFF
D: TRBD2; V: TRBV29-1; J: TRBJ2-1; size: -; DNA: TGCAGCGTCGGCGGGAGGGCCAACAATGAGCAGTTCTTC; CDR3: CSVGGRANNEQFF
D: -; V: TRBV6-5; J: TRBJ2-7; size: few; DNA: TGTGCCAGCAGTTACTCGGGTTTTGAGCAGTACTTC; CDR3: CASSYSGFEQYF
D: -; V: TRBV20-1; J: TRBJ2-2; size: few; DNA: TGCAGTGCTAGAACAGGTTATGGGGAGCTGTTTTTT; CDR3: CSARTGYGELFF
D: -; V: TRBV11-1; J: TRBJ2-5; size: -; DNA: TGTGCCAGCAGCTTAGGGCACGGGGAGACCCAGTACTTC; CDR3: CASSLGHGETQYF
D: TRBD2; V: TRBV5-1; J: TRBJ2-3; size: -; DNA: TGCGCCAGCAGCCCCTGGACTAGCCGGGGCACAGATACGCAGTATTTT; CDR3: CASSPWTSRGTDTQYF
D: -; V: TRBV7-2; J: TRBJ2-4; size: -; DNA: TGTGCCAGCAGCTTAGCCGGGGTAGCCAAAAACATTCAGTACTTC; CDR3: CASSLAGVAKNIQYF
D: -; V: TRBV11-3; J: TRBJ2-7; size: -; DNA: TGTGCCAGCAGCTTAGTCCCCCGGGACGAGCAGTACTTC; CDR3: CASSLVPRDEQYF
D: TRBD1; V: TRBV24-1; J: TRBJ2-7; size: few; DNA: TGTGCCACCAGTGGTCGGGGACAGGGGTCCTACGAGCAGTACTTC; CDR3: CATSGRGQGSYEQYF
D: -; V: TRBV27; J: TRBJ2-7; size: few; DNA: TGTGCCAGCAGTCCCGCCGGGACTTCCTACGAGCAGTACTTC; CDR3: CASSPAGTSYEQYF
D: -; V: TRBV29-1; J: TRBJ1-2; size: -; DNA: TGCAGCGCTCTCCGGGGTGGGACCAACTATGGCTACACCTTC; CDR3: CSALRGGTNYGYTF
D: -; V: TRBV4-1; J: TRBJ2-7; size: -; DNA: TGCGCCAGCAGCCAAGAGGGAGGACGCGGTGATACCTACGAGCAGTACTTC; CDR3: CASSQEGGRGDTYEQYF
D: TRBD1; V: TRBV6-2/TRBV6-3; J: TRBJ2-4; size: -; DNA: TGTGCCACCACTAAACTCGACAGGGGGTTGAACATTCAGTACTTC; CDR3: CATTKLDRGLNIQYF
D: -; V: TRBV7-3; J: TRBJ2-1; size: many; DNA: TGTGCCAGCAGCTTAGTTTCAGGCTCCTACAATGAGCAGTTCTTC; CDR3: CASSLVSGSYNEQFF
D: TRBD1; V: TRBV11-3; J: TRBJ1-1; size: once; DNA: TGTGCCAGCAGCCTCAGGGACAGCGGGGGGCACACTGAAGCTTTCTTT; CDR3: CASSLRDSGGHTEAFF
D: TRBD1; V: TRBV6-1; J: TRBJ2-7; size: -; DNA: TGTGCCAGCAGTGACCCGACAGGGGCCTACGAGCAGTACTTC; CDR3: CASSDPTGAYEQYF
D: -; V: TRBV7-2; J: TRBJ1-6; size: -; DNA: TGTGCCAGCACCCCTGACAGAAGTAATTCACCCCTCCACTTT; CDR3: CASTPDRSNSPLHF
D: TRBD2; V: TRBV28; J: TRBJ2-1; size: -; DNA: TGTGCCAGCAGTTTAAGGGGTAGCGGGAGAGGCAATGAGCAGTTCTTC; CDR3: CASSLRGSGRGNEQFF
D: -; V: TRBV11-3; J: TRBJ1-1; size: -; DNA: TGTGCCAGCAGCCCTTCCCTGGGGAGGGGCACTGAAGCTTTCTTT; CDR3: CASSPSLGRGTEAFF
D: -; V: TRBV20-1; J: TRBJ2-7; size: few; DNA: TGCAGTGCTAGTATTGGGTCCTACGAGCAGTACTTC; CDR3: CSASIGSYEQYF
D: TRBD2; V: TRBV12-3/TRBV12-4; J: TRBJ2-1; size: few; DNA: TGTGCCAGCAGTTCTCGGACTAGCGGAAGCTCCTACAATGAGCAGTTCTTC; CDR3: CASSSRTSGSSYNEQFF
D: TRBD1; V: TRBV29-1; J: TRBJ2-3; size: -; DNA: TGCAGCGTCGGGACAGGAGGTCACACAGATACGCAGTATTTT; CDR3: CSVGTGGHTDTQYF
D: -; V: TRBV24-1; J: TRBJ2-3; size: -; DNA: TGTGCCACCAGTGAGGCGACTAAGCTACTCACAGATACGCAGTATTTT; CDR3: CATSEATKLLTDTQYF
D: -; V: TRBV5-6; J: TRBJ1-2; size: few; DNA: TGTGCCAGCAGCTTGGAGGGCCGGCTCTCGGGCTACACCTTC; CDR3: CASSLEGRLSGYTF
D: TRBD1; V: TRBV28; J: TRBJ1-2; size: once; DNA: TGTGCCAGCAGTTTCCCCAGGGGGCTCTTAACCTATGGCTACACCTTC; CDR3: CASSFPRGLLTYGYTF
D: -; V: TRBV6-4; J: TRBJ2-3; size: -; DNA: TGTGCCGGCAGTGACTGGGGAAGATCAGATACGCAGTATTTT; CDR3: CAGSDWGRSDTQYF
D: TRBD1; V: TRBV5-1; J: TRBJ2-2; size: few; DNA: TGCGCCAGCAGCCGGGGACAGGGTTCGGACACCGGGGAGCTGTTTTTT; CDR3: CASSRGQGSDTGELFF
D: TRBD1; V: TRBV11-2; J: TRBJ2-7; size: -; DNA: TGTGCCAGCAGTTTAGTGGGATCTGGGCAGGGGGCCCACGAGCAGTACTTC; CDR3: CASSLVGSGQGAHEQYF
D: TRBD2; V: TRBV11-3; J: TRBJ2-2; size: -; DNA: TGTGCCAGCAGCCCGAGACTAGCGGGGGAGAACACCGGGGAGCTGTTTTTT; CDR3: CASSPRLAGENTGELFF
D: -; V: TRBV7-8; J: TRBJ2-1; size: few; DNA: TGTGCCAGCAGCCCCACAGATTATAAGGCCTACAATGAGCAGTTCTTC; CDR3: CASSPTDYKAYNEQFF
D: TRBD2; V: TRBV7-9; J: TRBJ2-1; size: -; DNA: TGTGCCAGCAGCCACCTAGCGGGAGGTGACAATGAGCAGTTCTTC; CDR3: CASSHLAGGDNEQFF
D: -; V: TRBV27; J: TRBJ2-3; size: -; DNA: -; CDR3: CASSFGLGTGEFF
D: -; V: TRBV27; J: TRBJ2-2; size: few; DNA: TGTGCCAGCAGTGGGGTTTTACGGGGAAGCACCGGGGAGCTGTTTTTT; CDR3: CASSGVLRGSTGELFF
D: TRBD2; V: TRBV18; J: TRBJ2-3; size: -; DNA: TGTGCCAGCTCTCCTCTCACGGCGGGGGGCGGATCGGATACGCAGTATTTT; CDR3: CASSPLTAGGGSDTQYF
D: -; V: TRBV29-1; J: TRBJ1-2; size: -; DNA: TGCAGCGTTGGTACAGGGTCCCTCTATGGCTACACCTTC; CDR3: CSVGTGSLYGYTF
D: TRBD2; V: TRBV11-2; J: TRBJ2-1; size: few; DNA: TGTGCCAGCAGCTCCGTTAGCGGGGCACCCTACAATGAGCAGTTCTTC; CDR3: CASSSVSGAPYNEQFF
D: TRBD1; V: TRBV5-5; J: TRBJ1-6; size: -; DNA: TGTGCCAGCAGCCCGGGACAGGGGGCTTCACCCCTCCACTTT; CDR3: CASSPGQGASPLHF
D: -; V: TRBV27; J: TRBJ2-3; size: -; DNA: TGTGCCAGCAGGACCCAAACAGATACGCAGTATTTT; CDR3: CASRTQTDTQYF
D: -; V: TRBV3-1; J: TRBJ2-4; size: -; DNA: TGTGCCAGCAGGACCAAAGGGGAGCCAATTCAGTACTTC; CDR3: CASRTKGEPIQYF
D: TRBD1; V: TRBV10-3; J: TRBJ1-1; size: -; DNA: TGTGCCACTTTACAGGGGCCCTTGAACACTGAAGCTTTCTTT; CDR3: CATLQGPLNTEAFF
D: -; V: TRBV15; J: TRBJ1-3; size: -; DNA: TGTGCCACCAGTACATCCGGACACTCTGGAAACACCATATATTTT; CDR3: CATSTSGHSGNTIYF
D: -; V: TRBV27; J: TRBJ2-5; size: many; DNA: TGTGCCAGCAGTTTTCTTGGGGTAGAGACCCAGTACTTC; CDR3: CASSFLGVETQYF
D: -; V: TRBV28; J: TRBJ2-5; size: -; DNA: TGTGCCAGCAGCTTCCCCCGGGACAACCGCCAGCAGTACTTC; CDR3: CASSFPRDNRQQYF
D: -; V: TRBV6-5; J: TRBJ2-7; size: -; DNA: TGTGCCAGCCGGGACCTATTGTTGAACGAGCAGTACTTC; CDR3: CASRDLLLNEQYF
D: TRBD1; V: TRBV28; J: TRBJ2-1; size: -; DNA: TGTGCCAGCAGCTATGACAGGGGAGTCGATGAGCAGTTCTTC; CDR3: CASSYDRGVDEQFF
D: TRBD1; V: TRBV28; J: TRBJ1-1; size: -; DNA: TGTGCCAGAAGTGACCCACCCGGACAGGGGAGTGAAGCTTTCTTT; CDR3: CARSDPPGQGSEAFF
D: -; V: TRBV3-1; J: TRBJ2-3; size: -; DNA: TGTGCCAGCAGCCAAGATCATGGAGGGAACACAGATACGCAGTATTTT; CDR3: CASSQDHGGNTDTQYF